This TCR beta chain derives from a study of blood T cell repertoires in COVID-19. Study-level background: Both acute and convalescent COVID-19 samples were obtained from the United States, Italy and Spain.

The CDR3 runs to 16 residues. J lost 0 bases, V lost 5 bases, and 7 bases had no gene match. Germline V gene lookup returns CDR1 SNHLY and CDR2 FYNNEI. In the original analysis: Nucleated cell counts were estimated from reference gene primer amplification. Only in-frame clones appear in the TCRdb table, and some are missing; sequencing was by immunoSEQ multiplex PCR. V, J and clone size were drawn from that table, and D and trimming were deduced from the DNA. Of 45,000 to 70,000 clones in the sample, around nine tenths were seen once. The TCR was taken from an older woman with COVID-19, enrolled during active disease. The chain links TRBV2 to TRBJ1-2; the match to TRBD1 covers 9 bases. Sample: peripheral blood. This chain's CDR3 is CASSSTQGATNYGYTF. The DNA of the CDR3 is TGTGCCAGCAGTAGTACACAGGGGGCCACTAACTATGGCTACACCTTC.